This T cell receptor beta chain was sequenced in a study of cytomegalovirus exposure and HLA in healthy donors. The V and J ends lost 3 bases and 6 bases respectively, with 15 bases between them. The CDR3 runs 15 residues. Germline V gene lookup returns CDR1 MNHNS and CDR2 SASEGT. 13 Jbeta primers and 60 Vbeta primers were used for the PCR. TCRdb's table, derived via immunoSEQ multiplex PCR, lists solely in-frame clones and lacks some. The sample carries 100,000 to 150,000 clones, more than 70% recorded once. This TCR was recovered from a woman aged 60-70 years in good health and CMV-seronegative. The sequenced sample was PBMCs. This chain joins TRBV6-1 and TRBJ1-5, with D unresolved. The CDR3 DNA is TGTGCCAGCAGTGATCAGTACAGATACCTTCAGCCCCAGCATTTT. This translates into CASSDQYRYLQPQHF.